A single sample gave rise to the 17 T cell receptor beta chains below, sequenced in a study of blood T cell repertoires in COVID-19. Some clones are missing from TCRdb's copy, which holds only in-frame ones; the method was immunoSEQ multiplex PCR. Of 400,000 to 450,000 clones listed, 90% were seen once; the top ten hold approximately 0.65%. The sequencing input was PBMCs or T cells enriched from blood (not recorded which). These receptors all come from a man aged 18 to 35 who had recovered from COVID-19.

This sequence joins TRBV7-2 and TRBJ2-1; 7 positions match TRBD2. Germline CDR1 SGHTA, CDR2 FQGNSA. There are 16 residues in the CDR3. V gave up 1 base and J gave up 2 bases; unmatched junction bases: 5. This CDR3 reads CASSLDRLAAYNEQFF. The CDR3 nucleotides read TGTGCCAGCAGCTTAGATCGACTAGCAGCCTACAATGAGCAGTTCTTC.

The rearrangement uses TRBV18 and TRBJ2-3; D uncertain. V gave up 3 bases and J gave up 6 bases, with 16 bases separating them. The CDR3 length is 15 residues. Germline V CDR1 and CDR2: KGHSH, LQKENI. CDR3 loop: CASSPRQPNPDTQYF. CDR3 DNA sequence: TGTGCCAGCTCACCCAGGCAGCCGAATCCCGATACGCAGTATTTT. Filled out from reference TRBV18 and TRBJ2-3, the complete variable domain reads NAGVMQNPRHLVRRRGQEARLRCSPMKGHSHVYWYRQLPEEGLKFMVYLQKENIIDESGMPKERFSAEFPKEGPSILRIQQVVRGDSAAYFCASSPRQPNPDTQYFGPGTRLTVL.

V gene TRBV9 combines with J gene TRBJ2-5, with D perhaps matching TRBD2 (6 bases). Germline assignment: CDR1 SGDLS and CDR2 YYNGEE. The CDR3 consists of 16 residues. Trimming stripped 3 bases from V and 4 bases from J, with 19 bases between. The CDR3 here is CASSASSGLLSETQYF. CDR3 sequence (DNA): TGTGCCAGCAGCGCCTCGAGCGGGCTTTTGTCAGAGACCCAGTACTTC.

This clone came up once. The CDR3 protein is CASTDRADQPQHF. Here the CDR3 DNA reads TGTGCCAGTACCGACAGGGCGGATCAGCCCCAGCATTTT. The chain is built from TRBV19 and TRBJ1-5; 7 bases are a match to TRBD1. The CDR3 sequence is 13 residues long. Germline lookup yields CDR1 LNHDA and CDR2 SQIVND (reference sequence). The ends lost 7 bases at V and 5 bases at J; junction bases unmatched: 5.

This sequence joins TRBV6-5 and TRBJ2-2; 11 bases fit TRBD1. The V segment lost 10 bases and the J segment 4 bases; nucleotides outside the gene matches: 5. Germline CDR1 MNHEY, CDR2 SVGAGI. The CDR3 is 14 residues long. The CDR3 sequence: CATLDRGRTGELFF. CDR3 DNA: TGTGCCACCTTGGACAGGGGGCGCACCGGGGAGCTGTTTTTT.

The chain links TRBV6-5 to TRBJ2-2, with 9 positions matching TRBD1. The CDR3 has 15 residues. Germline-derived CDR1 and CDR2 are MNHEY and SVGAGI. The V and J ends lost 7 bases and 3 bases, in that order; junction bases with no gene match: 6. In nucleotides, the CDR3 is TGTGCCAGCAATCACAGGGGGCAGGACACCGGGGAGCTGTTTTTT. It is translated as CASNHRGQDTGELFF.

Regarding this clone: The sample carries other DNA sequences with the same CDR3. The CDR3 DNA sequence: TGCGCCAGCAGCTTGGGTGGGGCCGATCAGCCCCAGCATTTT. It is translated as CASSLGGADQPQHF. V and J are TRBV5-1 and TRBJ1-5; a possible D gene is TRBD1 (5 bases). CDR1 and CDR2 (germline): SGHRS, YFSETQ. The CDR3 is made up of 14 amino acids. Trimming took 0 bases from V and 5 from J, leaving 9 bases between them. Filled out from reference TRBV5-1 and TRBJ1-5, the complete variable domain reads KAGVTQTPRYLIKTRGQQVTLSCSPISGHRSVSWYQQTPGQGLQFLFEYFSETQRNKGNFPGRFSGRQFSNSRSEMNVSTLELGDSALYLCASSLGGADQPQHFGDGTRLSIL.

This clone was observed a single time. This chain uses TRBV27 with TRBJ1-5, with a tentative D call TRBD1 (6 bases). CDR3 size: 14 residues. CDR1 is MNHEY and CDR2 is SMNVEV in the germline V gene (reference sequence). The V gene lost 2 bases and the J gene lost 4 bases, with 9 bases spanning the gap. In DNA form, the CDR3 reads TGTGCCAGCAGTTTACAACAGGGAAATCAGCCCCAGCATTTT. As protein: CASSLQQGNQPQHF.

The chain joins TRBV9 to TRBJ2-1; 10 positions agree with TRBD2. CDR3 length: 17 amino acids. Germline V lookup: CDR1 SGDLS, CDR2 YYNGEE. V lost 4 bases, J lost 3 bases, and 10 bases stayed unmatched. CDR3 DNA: TGTGCCAGCAGCCCCACCGGGACTAGCGCGGTCTACAATGAGCAGTTCTTC. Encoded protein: CASSPTGTSAVYNEQFF.

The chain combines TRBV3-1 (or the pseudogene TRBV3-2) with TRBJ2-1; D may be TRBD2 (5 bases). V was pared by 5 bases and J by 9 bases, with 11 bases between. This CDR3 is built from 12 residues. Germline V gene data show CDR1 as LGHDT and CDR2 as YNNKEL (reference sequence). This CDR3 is CASSVRSGEQFF. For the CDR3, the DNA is TGTGCCAGCAGCGTACGAAGCGGTGAGCAGTTCTTC.

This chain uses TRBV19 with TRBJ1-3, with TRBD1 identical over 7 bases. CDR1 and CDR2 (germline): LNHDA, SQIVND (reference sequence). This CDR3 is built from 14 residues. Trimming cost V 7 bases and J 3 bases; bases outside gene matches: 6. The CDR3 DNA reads TGTGCCAGTAAAAGGGACAGTTATGGAAACACCATATATTTT. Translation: CASKRDSYGNTIYF.

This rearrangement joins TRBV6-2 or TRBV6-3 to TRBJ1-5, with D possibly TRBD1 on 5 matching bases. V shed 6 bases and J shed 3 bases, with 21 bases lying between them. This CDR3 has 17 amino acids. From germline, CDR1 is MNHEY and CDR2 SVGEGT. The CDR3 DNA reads TGTGCCAGCAGCCCTAAGTCGGACATAACCTTCAATCAGCCCCAGCATTTT. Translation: CASSPKSDITFNQPQHF.

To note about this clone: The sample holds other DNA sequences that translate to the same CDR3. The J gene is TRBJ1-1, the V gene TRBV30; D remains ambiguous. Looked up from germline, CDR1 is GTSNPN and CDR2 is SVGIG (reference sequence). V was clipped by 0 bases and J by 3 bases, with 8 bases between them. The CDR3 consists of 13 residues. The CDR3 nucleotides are TGTGCCTGGAGTGTACCCGGGGACACTGAAGCTTTCTTT. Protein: CAWSVPGDTEAFF.

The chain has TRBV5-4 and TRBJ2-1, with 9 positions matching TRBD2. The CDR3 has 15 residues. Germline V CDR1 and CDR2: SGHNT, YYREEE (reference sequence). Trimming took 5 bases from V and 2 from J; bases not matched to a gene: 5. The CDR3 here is CASRESGGTYNEQFF. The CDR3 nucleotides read TGTGCCAGCAGAGAGAGCGGGGGGACCTACAATGAGCAGTTCTTC. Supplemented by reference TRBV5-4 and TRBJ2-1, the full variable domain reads ETGVTQSPTHLIKTRGQQVTLRCSSQSGHNTVSWYQQALGQGPQFIFQYYREEENGRGNFPPRFSGLQFPNYSSELNVNALELDDSALYLCASRESGGTYNEQFFGPGTRLTVL.

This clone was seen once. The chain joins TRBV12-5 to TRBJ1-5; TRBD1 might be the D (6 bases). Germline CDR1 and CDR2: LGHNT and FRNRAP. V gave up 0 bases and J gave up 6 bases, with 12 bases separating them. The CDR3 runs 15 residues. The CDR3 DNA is TGTGCTAGTGGTTTGGTACCAACAGGGAGTCAGCCCCAGCATTTT. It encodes CASGLVPTGSQPQHF.

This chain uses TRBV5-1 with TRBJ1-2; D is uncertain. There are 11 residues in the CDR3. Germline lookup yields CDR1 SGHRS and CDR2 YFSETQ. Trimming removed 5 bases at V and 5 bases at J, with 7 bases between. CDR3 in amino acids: CASRNRYGYTF. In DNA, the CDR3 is TGCGCCAGCAGAAATCGGTATGGCTACACCTTC.

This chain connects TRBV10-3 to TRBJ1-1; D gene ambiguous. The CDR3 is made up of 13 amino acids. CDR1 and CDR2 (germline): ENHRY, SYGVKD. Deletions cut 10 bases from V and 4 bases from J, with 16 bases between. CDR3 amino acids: CATNAAGSTEAFF. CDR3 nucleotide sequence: TGTGCCACCAATGCCGCGGGGAGCACTGAAGCTTTCTTT.